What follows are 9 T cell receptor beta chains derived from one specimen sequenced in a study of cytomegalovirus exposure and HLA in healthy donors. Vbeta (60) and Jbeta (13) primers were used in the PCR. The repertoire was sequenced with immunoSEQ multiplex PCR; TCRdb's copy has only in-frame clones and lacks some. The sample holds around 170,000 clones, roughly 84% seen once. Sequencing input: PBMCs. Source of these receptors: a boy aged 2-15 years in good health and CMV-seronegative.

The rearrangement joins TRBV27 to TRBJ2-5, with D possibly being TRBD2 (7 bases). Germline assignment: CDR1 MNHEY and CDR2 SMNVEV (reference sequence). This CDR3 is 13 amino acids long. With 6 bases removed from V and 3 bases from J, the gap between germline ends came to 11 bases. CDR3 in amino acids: CASRGGRKETQYF. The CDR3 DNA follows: TGTGCCAGCAGGGGGGGGCGTAAAGAGACCCAGTACTTC.

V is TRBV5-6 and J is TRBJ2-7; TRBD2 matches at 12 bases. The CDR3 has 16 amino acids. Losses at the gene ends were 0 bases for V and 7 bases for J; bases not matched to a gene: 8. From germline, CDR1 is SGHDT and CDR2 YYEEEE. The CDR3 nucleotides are TGTGCCAGCAGCTTGGTGACTAGCGGGGGAGGGGGGGAGCAGTACTTC. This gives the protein CASSLVTSGGGGEQYF.

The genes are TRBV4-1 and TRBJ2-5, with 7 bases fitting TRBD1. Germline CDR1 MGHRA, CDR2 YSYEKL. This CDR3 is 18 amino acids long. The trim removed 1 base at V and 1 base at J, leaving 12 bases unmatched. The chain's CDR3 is CASSQANRGSSVQETQYF. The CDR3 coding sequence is TGCGCCAGCAGCCAAGCTAACAGGGGAAGCAGTGTCCAAGAGACCCAGTACTTC.

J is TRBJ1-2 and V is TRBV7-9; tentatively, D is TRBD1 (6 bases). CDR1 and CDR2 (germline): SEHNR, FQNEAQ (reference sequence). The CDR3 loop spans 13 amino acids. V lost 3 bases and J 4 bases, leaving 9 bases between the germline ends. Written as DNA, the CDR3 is TGTGCCAGCAGCTTTATACAGGGCTATGGCTACACCTTC. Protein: CASSFIQGYGYTF. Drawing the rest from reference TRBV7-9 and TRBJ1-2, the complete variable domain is DTGVSQNPRHKITKRGQNVTFRCDPISEHNRLYWYRQTLGQGPEFLTYFQNEAQLEKSRLLSDRFSAERPKGSFSTLEIQRTEQGDSAMYLCASSFIQGYGYTFGSGTRLTVV.

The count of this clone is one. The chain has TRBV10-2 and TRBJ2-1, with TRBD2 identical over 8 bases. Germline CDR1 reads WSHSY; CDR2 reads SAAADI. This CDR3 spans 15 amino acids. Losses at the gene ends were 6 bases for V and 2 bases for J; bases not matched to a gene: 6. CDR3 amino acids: CASSLTSVPYNEQFF. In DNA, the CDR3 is TGCGCCAGCAGCCTGACTAGCGTTCCCTACAATGAGCAGTTCTTC.

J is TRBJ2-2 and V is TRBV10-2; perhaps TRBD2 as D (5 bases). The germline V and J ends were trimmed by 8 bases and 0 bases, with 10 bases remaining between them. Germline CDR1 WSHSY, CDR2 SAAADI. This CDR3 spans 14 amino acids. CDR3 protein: CASVDSANTGELFF. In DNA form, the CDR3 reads TGCGCCAGCGTGGATAGCGCGAACACCGGGGAGCTGTTTTTT.

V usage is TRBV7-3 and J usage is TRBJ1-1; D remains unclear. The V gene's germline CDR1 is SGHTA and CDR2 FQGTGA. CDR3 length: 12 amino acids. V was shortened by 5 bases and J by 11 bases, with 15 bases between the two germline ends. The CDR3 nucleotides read TGTGCCAGCAGCCCAGCGGGTTCCGGGGCTTTCTTT. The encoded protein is CASSPAGSGAFF.

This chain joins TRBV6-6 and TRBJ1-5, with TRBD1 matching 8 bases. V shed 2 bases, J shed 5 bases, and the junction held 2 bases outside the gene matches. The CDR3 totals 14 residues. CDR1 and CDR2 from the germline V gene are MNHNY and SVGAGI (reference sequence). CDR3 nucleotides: TGTGCCAGCAGTTACCGGGACAGGTATCAGCCCCAGCATTTT. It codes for CASSYRDRYQPQHF.

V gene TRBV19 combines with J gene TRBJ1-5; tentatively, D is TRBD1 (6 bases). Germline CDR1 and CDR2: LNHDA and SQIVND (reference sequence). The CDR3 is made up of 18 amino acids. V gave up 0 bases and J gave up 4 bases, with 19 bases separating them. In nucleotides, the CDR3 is TGTGCCAGTAGTATAGATTGGGAGCAGGGGACGGATAATCAGCCCCAGCATTTT. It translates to CASSIDWEQGTDNQPQHF.